This record concerns one TCR beta chain sequence. V was pared by 6 bases and J by 9 bases, with 15 bases between. The CDR3 runs 12 residues. Germline lookup yields CDR1 SQVTM and CDR2 ANQGSEA. This specimen comes from a study of blood T cells in healthy people across ages. The authors ran a second PCR of about 7 to 12 cycles using a sample-barcoded 5' primer and a J-beta primer mix. One entry per CDR3 protein, called by TCRdb with MiXCR from the 5' RACE reads. Of 1.5 million to 1.8 million distinct CDR3 sequences in the sample, approximately 39% were seen once. The V call is TRBV29-1, the J call TRBJ2-1, with a possible D match to TRBD2 (5 bases). The specimen sequenced was blood. The source of this sequence is a woman aged 18-35 years in good health. The CDR3, as DNA: TGCAGCGTCGCTGACTATAGCACTGAGCAGTTCTTC. This translates into CSVADYSTEQFF.